These 18 T cell receptor beta chains came from one sample sequenced in a study of blood T cell repertoires in COVID-19 (dated by TCRdb to the early 2020s). Libraries were made using the immunoSEQ multiplex PCR assay. The immuneACCESS repertoire file appears here via TCRdb, limited to in-frame rearrangements. These files lack a portion of the clones; in checked studies, under half of the deficit traces to unresolved V genes, and the cause of the others is not known. The sample profile shows tens of thousands of clones; 85% to 90% of them were found once. The ten top clones hold under 10% of the sample. The sample taken for sequencing was peripheral blood. These receptors were collected from a man aged 25-45 years with active or convalescent COVID-19.

The chain links TRBV19 to TRBJ1-1; TRBD1 is a possible D gene (6 bases). The length of the CDR3 is 15 residues. Germline CDR1 reads LNHDA; CDR2 reads SQIVND (reference sequence). V was trimmed by 3 bases and J by 4 bases, leaving 15 bases between them. The CDR3 protein is CASSIGGWTATEAFF. DNA of the CDR3: TGTGCCAGTAGTATCGGCGGTTGGACAGCCACTGAAGCTTTCTTT.

The V and J genes are TRBV7-9 and TRBJ1-2, with D maybe TRBD1 (5 bases). The CDR3 runs to 15 residues. Trimming stripped 5 bases from V and 5 bases from J, with 18 bases between. Germline loops: CDR1 SEHNR, CDR2 FQNEAQ (reference sequence). The CDR3, as DNA: TGTGCCAGCAGCCCACAGGCTCCGAATCAATATGGCTACACCTTC. It codes for CASSPQAPNQYGYTF.

V and J are TRBV10-1 and TRBJ2-4, with TRBD2 as a possible D gene (5 bases). V shed 0 bases and J shed 6 bases, with 6 bases lying between them. This CDR3 region has 13 residues. CDR1 and CDR2 from the germline V gene are WNHNN and SYGVQD (reference sequence). This CDR3 is CASSESEGNIQYF. The CDR3 DNA follows: TGCGCCAGCAGTGAGTCAGAGGGAAACATTCAGTACTTC.

The chain combines TRBV6-5 with TRBJ2-7; TRBD1 aligns across 7 bases. The V gene's germline CDR1 is MNHEY and CDR2 SVGAGI. The junction had 2 bases not matched to a gene; V was cut back by 5 bases and J by 4 bases. This CDR3 has 12 residues. The chain's CDR3 is CASSKQGYEQYV. The CDR3 bases are TGTGCCAGCAGTAAACAGGGGTACGAGCAGTACGTC.

The chain joins TRBV6-5 to TRBJ1-4, with D uncertain. Germline V CDR1 and CDR2: MNHEY, SVGAGI. The CDR3 is 14 amino acids. The V gene lost 5 bases and the J gene lost 0 bases, with 7 bases spanning the gap. The CDR3 is CASSRASTNEKLFF. The CDR3 DNA sequence: TGTGCCAGCAGTAGAGCTTCAACTAATGAAAAACTGTTTTTT.

The sample holds one count of this clone. The chain joins TRBV28 to TRBJ2-5, with TRBD1 identical over 10 bases. V lost 5 bases to trimming and J lost 3 bases; unmatched junction nucleotides: 6. Germline assignment: CDR1 MDHEN and CDR2 SYDVKM. The CDR3 contains 15 residues. CDR3: CASSPQTGGKETQYF. CDR3 nucleotide sequence: TGTGCCAGCAGTCCCCAGACAGGGGGCAAAGAGACCCAGTACTTC.

V gene TRBV9 combines with J gene TRBJ1-4; D may be TRBD1 (6 bases). Germline V CDR1 and CDR2: SGDLS, YYNGEE. The CDR3 totals 16 residues. V was clipped by 4 bases and J by 4 bases, with 17 bases between them. Here the CDR3 reads CASSIGRTASNEKLFF. The CDR3 coding sequence is TGTGCCAGCAGCATCGGAAGGACAGCCAGTAATGAAAAACTGTTTTTT.

The chain carries TRBV3-1 (or the pseudogene TRBV3-2) and TRBJ1-2; D is ambiguous. Trimming removed 0 bases at V and 7 bases at J, with 12 bases between. Per the germline V gene, CDR1 is LGHDT and CDR2 is YNNKEL (reference sequence). The CDR3 sequence is 14 residues long. CDR3 sequence: CASSQDGGGGGYTF. As DNA, the CDR3 is TGTGCCAGCAGCCAAGATGGAGGTGGAGGTGGCTACACCTTC.

This chain connects TRBV11-2 to TRBJ2-2; TRBD1 is a possible D gene (6 bases). Germline CDR1 and CDR2: SGHAT and FQNNGV. Trimming stripped 2 bases from V and 7 bases from J, with 14 bases between. This CDR3 is 15 amino acids long. The DNA of the CDR3 is TGTGCCAGCAGCTTAATACAGGGCGCTGGCGGGGAGCTGTTTTTT. Its translation: CASSLIQGAGGELFF.

The V call is TRBV7-6, the J call TRBJ1-3; 7 bases match TRBD1. The trim removed 4 bases at V and 0 bases at J, leaving 6 bases unmatched. The CDR3 loop spans 16 amino acids. CDR1 and CDR2 from the germline V gene are SGHVS and FNYEAQ. In nucleotides, the CDR3 is TGTGCCAGCAGCTCGGGACAGCTGTACTCTGGAAACACCATATATTTT. Encoded protein: CASSSGQLYSGNTIYF.

The rearrangement links TRBV5-6 to TRBJ2-5; 9 bases fit TRBD1. Germline V gene lookup returns CDR1 SGHDT and CDR2 YYEEEE. V dropped 4 bases and J dropped 5; count of bases not matched to a gene: 9. The CDR3 totals 15 residues. CDR3 nucleotide sequence: TGTGCCAGCAGCACCTGGACAGGGGTAAGGGAGACCCAGTACTTC. Its protein product is CASSTWTGVRETQYF.

The chain employs TRBV2 and TRBJ2-1, with 12 bases fitting TRBD2. Germline V gene lookup returns CDR1 SNHLY and CDR2 FYNNEI. V trimming: 1 base; J trimming: 7 bases; junction bases outside the gene matches: 5. The CDR3 has 16 amino acids. CDR3: CASSEVLAGGTNEQFF. The CDR3 DNA sequence: TGTGCCAGCAGTGAAGTCCTAGCGGGAGGGACAAATGAGCAGTTCTTC.

This chain connects TRBV4-2 to TRBJ2-1, with TRBD2 identical over 12 bases. The CDR3 length is 16 residues. In germline, CDR1 is LGHNA, CDR2 YNFKEQ. Trimming at V came to 2 bases and at J to 8 bases, leaving 7 bases not matched to a gene. This CDR3 reads CASSQILAGGSDEQFF. CDR3 coding DNA: TGTGCCAGCAGCCAAATACTAGCGGGGGGCTCTGATGAGCAGTTCTTC.

V usage is TRBV6-6 and J usage is TRBJ1-2; D is uncertain. This CDR3 has 13 amino acids. V was trimmed by 6 bases and J by 3 bases, leaving 11 bases between them. From germline, CDR1 is MNHNY and CDR2 SVGAGI (reference sequence). The CDR3 loop is CASRGRSDYGYTF. The CDR3 coding sequence is TGTGCCAGCAGGGGTAGGAGTGACTATGGCTACACCTTC.

This chain joins TRBV29-1 and TRBJ2-1, with 11 bases that match TRBD2. There are 14 residues in the CDR3. V dropped 3 bases and J dropped 7; count of bases not matched to a gene: 5. Germline assignment: CDR1 SQVTM and CDR2 ANQGSEA. The CDR3 sequence is CSVDTSGRRNEQFF. In DNA, the CDR3 is TGCAGCGTTGACACTAGCGGGAGAAGGAATGAGCAGTTCTTC.

This clone has just one count. The chain employs TRBV6-1 and TRBJ1-1; the D gene is possibly TRBD1 (6 bases). CDR1 is MNHNS and CDR2 is SASEGT in the germline V gene. Trimming pared 4 bases from V and 3 bases from J, leaving 21 bases between. This CDR3 has 17 amino acids. CDR3 bases: TGTGCCAGCAGTGTGATCCCTCAGGGGAGTTTCGACACTGAAGCTTTCTTT. Its translation is CASSVIPQGSFDTEAFF.

The chain recombines TRBV29-1 with TRBJ1-1; TRBD1 aligns across 7 bases. Trimming removed 6 bases from V and 2 bases from J; junction bases left unmatched: 12. Germline V CDR1 and CDR2: SQVTM, ANQGSEA. The CDR3 is 15 residues long. CDR3 sequence (DNA): TGCAGCGTCATAGGAGGGAGGACAGGCAACACTGAAGCTTTCTTT. It specifies CSVIGGRTGNTEAFF.

The chain couples TRBV11-2 to TRBJ2-1, with 10 bases fitting TRBD2. CDR1 is SGHAT and CDR2 is FQNNGV in the germline V gene. The CDR3 totals 16 residues. J lost 9 bases, V lost 2 bases, and 10 bases had no gene match. This CDR3 is CASSLLAGTSDSEQFF. CDR3 DNA sequence: TGTGCCAGCAGCTTATTAGCCGGGACTAGCGATAGTGAGCAGTTCTTC.